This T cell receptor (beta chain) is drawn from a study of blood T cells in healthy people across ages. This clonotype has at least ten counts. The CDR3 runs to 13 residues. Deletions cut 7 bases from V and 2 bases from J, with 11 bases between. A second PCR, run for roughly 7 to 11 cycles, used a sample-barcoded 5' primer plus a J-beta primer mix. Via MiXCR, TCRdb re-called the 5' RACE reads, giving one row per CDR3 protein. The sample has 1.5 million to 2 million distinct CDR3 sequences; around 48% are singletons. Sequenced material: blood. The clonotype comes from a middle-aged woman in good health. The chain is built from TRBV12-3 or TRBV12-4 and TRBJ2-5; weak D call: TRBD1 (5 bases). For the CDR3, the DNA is TGTGCCAGCATTGACACAGGTCAAGAGACCCAGTACTTC. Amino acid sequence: CASIDTGQETQYF.